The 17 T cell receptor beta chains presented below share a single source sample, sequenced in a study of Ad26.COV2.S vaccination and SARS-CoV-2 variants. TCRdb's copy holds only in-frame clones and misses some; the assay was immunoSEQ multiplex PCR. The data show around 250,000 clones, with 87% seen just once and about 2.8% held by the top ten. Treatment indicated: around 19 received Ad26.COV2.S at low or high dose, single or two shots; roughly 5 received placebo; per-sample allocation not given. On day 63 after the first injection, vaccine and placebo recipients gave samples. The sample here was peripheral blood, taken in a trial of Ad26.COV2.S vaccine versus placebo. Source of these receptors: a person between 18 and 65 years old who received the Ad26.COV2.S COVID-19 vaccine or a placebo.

The CDR3 region has the DNA TGTGCCAGCAGCGCCTTAGCGGGGAGTCTACAAGAGACCCAGTACTTC. As protein: CASSALAGSLQETQYF. The genes are TRBV9 and TRBJ2-5; 8 nucleotides match TRBD2. This CDR3 region has 16 residues. Looked up from germline, CDR1 is SGDLS and CDR2 is YYNGEE. Losses at the gene ends were 3 bases for V and 2 bases for J; bases not matched to a gene: 9.

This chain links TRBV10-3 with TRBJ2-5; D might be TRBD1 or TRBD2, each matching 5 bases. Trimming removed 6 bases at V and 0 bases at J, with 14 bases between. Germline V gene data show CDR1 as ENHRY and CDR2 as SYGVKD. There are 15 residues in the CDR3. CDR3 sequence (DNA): TGTGCCATCAGGAGGGGCTTAAATAACCAAGAGACCCAGTACTTC. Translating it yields CAIRRGLNNQETQYF.

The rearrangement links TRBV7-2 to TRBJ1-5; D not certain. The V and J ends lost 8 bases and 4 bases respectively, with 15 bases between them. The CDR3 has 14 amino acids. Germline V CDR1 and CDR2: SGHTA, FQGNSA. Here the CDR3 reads CASPHGRSNQPQHF. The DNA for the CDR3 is TGTGCCAGCCCCCACGGGAGGTCTAATCAGCCCCAGCATTTT.

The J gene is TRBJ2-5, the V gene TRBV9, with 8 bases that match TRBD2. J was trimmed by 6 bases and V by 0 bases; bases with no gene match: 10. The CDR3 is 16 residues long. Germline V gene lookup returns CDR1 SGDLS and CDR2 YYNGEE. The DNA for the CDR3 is TGTGCCAGCAGCGTAGGAGCGGGGGTATCTGGGAAGACCCAGTACTTC. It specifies CASSVGAGVSGKTQYF.

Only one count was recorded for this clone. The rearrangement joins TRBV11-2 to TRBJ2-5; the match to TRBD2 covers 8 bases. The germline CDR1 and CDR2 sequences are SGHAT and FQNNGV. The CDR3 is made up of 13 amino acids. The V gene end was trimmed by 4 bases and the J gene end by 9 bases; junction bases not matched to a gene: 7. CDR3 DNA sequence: TGTGCCAGCAGCTCGGGAGGGGACGCGGCCCAGTACTTC. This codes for CASSSGGDAAQYF.

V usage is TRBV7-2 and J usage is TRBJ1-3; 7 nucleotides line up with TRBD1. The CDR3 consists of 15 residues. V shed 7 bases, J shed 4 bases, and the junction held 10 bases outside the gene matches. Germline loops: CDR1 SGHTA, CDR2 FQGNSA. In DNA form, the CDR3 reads TGTGCCAGCACCCTACAGGGGTCGGGGGGAAACACCATATATTTT. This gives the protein CASTLQGSGGNTIYF.

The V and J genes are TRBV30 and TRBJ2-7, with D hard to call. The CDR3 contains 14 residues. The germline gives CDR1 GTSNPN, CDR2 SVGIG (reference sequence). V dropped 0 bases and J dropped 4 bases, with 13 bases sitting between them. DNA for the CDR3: TGTGCCTGGAGTGTACGACGGCCACCTTACGAGCAGTACTTC. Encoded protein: CAWSVRRPPYEQYF.

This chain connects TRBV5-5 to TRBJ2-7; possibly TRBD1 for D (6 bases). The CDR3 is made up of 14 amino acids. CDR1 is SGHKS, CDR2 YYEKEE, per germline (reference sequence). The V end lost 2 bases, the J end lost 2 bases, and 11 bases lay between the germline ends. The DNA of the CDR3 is TGTGCCAGCAGCTTTGGACAGTCTACCTACGAGCAGTACTTC. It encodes CASSFGQSTYEQYF. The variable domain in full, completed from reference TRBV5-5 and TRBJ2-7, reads DAGVTQSPTHLIKTRGQQVTLRCSPISGHKSVSWYQQVLGQGPQFIFQYYEKEERGRGNFPDRFSARQFPNYSSELNVNALLLGDSALYLCASSFGQSTYEQYFGPGTRLTVT.

This CDR3 is CASSFASTDTQYF. The CDR3 region has the DNA TGTGCCAGTAGTTTTGCGAGCACAGATACGCAGTATTTT. The V gene is TRBV19, the J gene TRBJ2-3; D not resolved. The CDR3 extends over 13 amino acids. Germline V CDR1 and CDR2: LNHDA, SQIVND (reference sequence). Trimming removed 5 bases at V and 0 bases at J, with 6 bases between. Combining the CDR3 with reference TRBV19 and TRBJ2-3 gives the whole variable domain DGGITQSPKYLFRKEGQNVTLSCEQNLNHDAMYWYRQDPGQGLRLIYYSQIVNDFQKGDIAEGYSVSREKKESFPLTVTSAQKNPTAFYLCASSFASTDTQYFGPGTRLTVL.

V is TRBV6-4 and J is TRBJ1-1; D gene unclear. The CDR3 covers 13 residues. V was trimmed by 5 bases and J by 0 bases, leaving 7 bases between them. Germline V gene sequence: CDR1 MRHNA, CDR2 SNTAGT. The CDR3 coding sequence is TGTGCCAGCAGTTCCGGGATGAACACTGAAGCTTTCTTT. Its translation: CASSSGMNTEAFF.

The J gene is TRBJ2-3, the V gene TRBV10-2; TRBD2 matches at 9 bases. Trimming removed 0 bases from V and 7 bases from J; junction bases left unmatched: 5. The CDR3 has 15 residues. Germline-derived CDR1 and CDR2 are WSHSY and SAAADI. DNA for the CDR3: TGCGCCAGCAGTGAGTCTTGGACTAGCGCCCATACGCAGTATTTT. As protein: CASSESWTSAHTQYF.

CDR3: CASSRLAIRGKGALAKNIQYF. The CDR3 coding sequence is TGCGCCAGCAGTCGCTTGGCCATCAGGGGGAAGGGGGCCCTAGCCAAAAACATTCAGTACTTC. The V gene is TRBV23-1, the J gene TRBJ2-4; 7 positions agree with TRBD1. TRBV23-1 is labeled an ORF, and its function is uncertain. The CDR3 is made up of 21 amino acids. V was pared by 4 bases and J by 0 bases, with 21 bases of the junction left unmatched.

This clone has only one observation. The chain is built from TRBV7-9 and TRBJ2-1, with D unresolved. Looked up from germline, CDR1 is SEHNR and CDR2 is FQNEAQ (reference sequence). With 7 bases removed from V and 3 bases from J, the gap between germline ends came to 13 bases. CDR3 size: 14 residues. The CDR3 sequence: CASILGNNYNEQFF. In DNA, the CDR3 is TGTGCCAGCATCCTAGGGAACAACTACAATGAGCAGTTCTTC.

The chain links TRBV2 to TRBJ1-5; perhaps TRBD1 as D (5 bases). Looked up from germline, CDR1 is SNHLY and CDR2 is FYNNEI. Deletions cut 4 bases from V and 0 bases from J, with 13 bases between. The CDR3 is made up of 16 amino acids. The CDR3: CASSVRPGNSNQPQHF. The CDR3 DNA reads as TGTGCCAGCAGTGTTCGGCCAGGGAATAGCAATCAGCCCCAGCATTTT.

CDR3 nucleotides: TGTGCCAGCACCAGACTAGCGGGAGGCGGGAACAATGAGCAGTTCTTC. Translated: CASTRLAGGGNNEQFF. The rearrangement joins TRBV2 to TRBJ2-1; 13 bases align to TRBD2. CDR3 length: 16 amino acids. The ends lost 7 bases at V and 5 bases at J; junction bases unmatched: 8. From germline, CDR1 is SNHLY and CDR2 FYNNEI.

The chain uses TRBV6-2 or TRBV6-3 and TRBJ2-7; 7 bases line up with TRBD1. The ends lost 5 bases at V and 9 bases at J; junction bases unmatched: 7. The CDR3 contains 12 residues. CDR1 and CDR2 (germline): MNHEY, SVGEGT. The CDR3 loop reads CASSSQGVGQYV. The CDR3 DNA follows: TGTGCCAGCAGTAGCCAGGGGGTCGGGCAGTACGTC.

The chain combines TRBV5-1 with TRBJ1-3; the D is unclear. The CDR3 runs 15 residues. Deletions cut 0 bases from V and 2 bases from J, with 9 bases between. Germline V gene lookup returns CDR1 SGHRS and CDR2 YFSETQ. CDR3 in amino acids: CASSLAYGTGNTIYF. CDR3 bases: TGCGCCAGCAGCTTGGCCTACGGAACTGGAAACACCATATATTTT.